The 32 T cell receptor beta chains below were found in one sample sequenced in a study of T-cell memory formation after mild COVID-19. TCRdb reprocessed the 5' RACE reads via MiXCR and lists one record per CDR3 protein. This sample yields 450,000 to 700,000 distinct CDR3 sequences, of which roughly 18% are seen a single time; about 12% belongs to the top ten. Material for sequencing was PBMCs or a T cell subset sorted from them (not recorded which). The receptors shown here come from an adult woman who had mild COVID-19 (a few samples of this study predate the infection). Cell type and time point are not known.

The V gene is TRBV27, the J gene TRBJ1-2; D gene unclear. Trimming left V 6 bases short and J 0 bases short, with 11 bases between. Germline CDR1 reads MNHEY; CDR2 reads SMNVEV (reference sequence). There are 14 residues in the CDR3. The CDR3 sequence: CASSSWSANYGYTF. CDR3 bases: TGTGCCAGCAGCTCCTGGTCTGCTAACTATGGCTACACCTTC.

This clonotype was counted between two and nine times. The rearrangement links TRBV2 to TRBJ1-1; 7 bases match TRBD1. V gave up 6 bases and J gave up 0 bases; unmatched junction bases: 1. Germline lookup yields CDR1 SNHLY and CDR2 FYNNEI. CDR3 size: 13 residues. The CDR3 nucleotides read TGTGCCAGCAGCGGACAGGTGAACACTGAAGCTTTCTTT. Encoded protein: CASSGQVNTEAFF.

The sample holds many counts of this clonotype. The genes are TRBV19 and TRBJ2-1, with 10 nucleotides matching TRBD2. The germline V gene encodes CDR1 LNHDA and CDR2 SQIVND (reference sequence). The CDR3 is made up of 13 amino acids. Unmatched junction bases numbered 0, after V lost 7 bases and J lost 3 bases. The CDR3, as DNA: TGTGCCAGTACTAGCGGGGGCTACAATGAGCAGTTCTTC. The encoded protein is CASTSGGYNEQFF.

In this sample, this clonotype turned up a few times. The chain combines TRBV11-2 with TRBJ2-3, with a tentative D call TRBD1 (6 bases). CDR3 size: 12 residues. Trimming took off 5 bases at V and 13 bases at J, with 16 bases between the two ends. Germline CDR1 SGHAT, CDR2 FQNNGV. The CDR3, as DNA: TGTGCCAGCAGCCTGGGGGCATGGATAGAGTATTTT. Protein product: CASSLGAWIEYF.

This clonotype showed up just a few times. The CDR3 sequence is CATSTEGGLSYNEQFF. In DNA, the CDR3 is TGTGCCACCAGCACTGAAGGGGGTCTCTCCTACAATGAGCAGTTCTTC. The chain uses TRBV15 and TRBJ2-1, with D possibly being TRBD1 (6 bases). V was clipped by 4 bases and J by 0 bases, with 13 bases between them. The CDR3 has 16 residues. Germline CDR1 and CDR2: LNHNV and YYDKDF (reference sequence).

The V gene is TRBV7-9, the J gene TRBJ2-1; D remains unclear. V was pared by 5 bases and J by 16 bases, with 6 bases between. CDR3 size: 8 residues. Germline V lookup: CDR1 SEHNR, CDR2 FQNEAQ (reference sequence). In DNA, the CDR3 is TGTGCCAGCAGCCCCCATTTCTTC. Translated, it gives CASSPHFF.

This clonotype appeared a few times. V gene TRBV10-3 combines with J gene TRBJ2-3; 14 nucleotides agree with TRBD2. The CDR3 has 16 amino acids. Germline-derived CDR1 and CDR2 are ENHRY and SYGVKD. Trimming cost V 7 bases and J 5 bases; bases outside gene matches: 8. CDR3 in amino acids: CAITEGLAGALDTQYF. The CDR3 nucleotides are TGTGCCATCACCGAGGGACTAGCGGGGGCTTTAGATACGCAGTATTTT.

This clonotype appeared a few times. The V gene is TRBV24-1, the J gene TRBJ2-3; 9 bases map to TRBD1. Looked up from germline, CDR1 is KGHDR and CDR2 is SFDVKD. J was trimmed by 3 bases and V by 0 bases; bases with no gene match: 0. CDR3 length equals 15 residues. CDR3 in amino acids: CATSDLGTGTDTQYF. CDR3 nucleotides: TGTGCCACCAGTGATTTGGGGACAGGGACAGATACGCAGTATTTT.

This clonotype was recorded a few times. The rearrangement joins TRBV30 to TRBJ2-3; 7 nucleotides match TRBD2. The CDR3 spans 14 residues. CDR1 is GTSNPN, CDR2 SVGIG, per germline (reference sequence). The V and J ends lost 8 bases and 3 bases, in that order; junction bases with no gene match: 11. The CDR3 nucleotides are TGTGCCCTACTGGAGCGGGGCAAAACAGATACGCAGTATTTT. Translating it yields CALLERGKTDTQYF. Supplemented by reference TRBV30 and TRBJ2-3, the full variable domain reads SQTIHQWPATLVQPVGSPLSLECTVEGTSNPNLYWYRQAAGRGLQLLFYSVGIGQISSEVPQNLSASRPQDRQFILSSKKLLLSDSGFYLCALLERGKTDTQYFGPGTRLTVL.

In its sample, this clonotype was seen a few times. The V and J genes are TRBV5-1 and TRBJ2-5; TRBD2 aligns across 14 bases. V lost 4 bases to trimming and J lost 4 bases; unmatched junction nucleotides: 9. Germline V gives CDR1 SGHRS, CDR2 YFSETQ. The CDR3 runs 17 residues. CDR3 in amino acids: CASSRLTSGGARETQYF. The CDR3 DNA reads TGCGCCAGCAGCCGTCTGACTAGCGGGGGGGCCAGAGAGACCCAGTACTTC.

This clonotype appeared a few times. The chain combines TRBV5-6 with TRBJ2-7; D might be TRBD2 (6 bases). V dropped 6 bases and J dropped 7 bases, with 17 bases sitting between them. From germline, CDR1 is SGHDT and CDR2 YYEEEE. The CDR3 length is 13 residues. The CDR3 DNA sequence: TGTGCCAGCACCCCCCGGGGGACGGGGGAGCAGTACTTC. It yields the protein CASTPRGTGEQYF.

This clonotype has a count of ten or more. Mismatch with germline at one junction end may stem from a read error. J is TRBJ2-6 and V is TRBV29-1; 7 bases fit TRBD2. CDR3 length: 12 amino acids. In germline, CDR1 is SQVTM, CDR2 ANQGSEA. The CDR3 DNA is TGCAGCGTCGAAGAGCGGGACAACGTCCTGACTTTC. This translates into CSVEERDNVLTF.

This clonotype showed up just once. This rearrangement joins TRBV19 to TRBJ2-1, with 15 nucleotides matching TRBD2. The germline CDR1 and CDR2 sequences are LNHDA and SQIVND (reference sequence). V shed 8 bases and J 6 bases; nucleotides not matched to a gene: 8. The CDR3 sequence is 16 residues long. Written as DNA, the CDR3 is TGTGCCAGTGCCGGGACTAGCGGGGGGCCATTCAATGAGCAGTTCTTC. Amino acids: CASAGTSGGPFNEQFF. Full variable domain (remainder filled in from reference TRBV19 and TRBJ2-1): DGGITQSPKYLFRKEGQNVTLSCEQNLNHDAMYWYRQDPGQGLRLIYYSQIVNDFQKGDIAEGYSVSREKKESFPLTVTSAQKNPTAFYLCASAGTSGGPFNEQFFGPGTRLTVL.

The table lists this clonotype with a few counts. CDR3 sequence (DNA): TGTGCCAGCAGTGAAAGGGGTGGAGTAATCCTGGATGAGCAGTTCTTC. It specifies CASSERGGVILDEQFF. The J gene is TRBJ2-1, the V gene TRBV2, with TRBD1 as a possible D gene (5 bases). Trimming stripped 2 bases from V and 8 bases from J, with 19 bases between. The CDR3 covers 16 residues. CDR1 is SNHLY, CDR2 FYNNEI, per germline.

This sequence joins TRBV7-9 and TRBJ2-5; 12 bases line up with TRBD2. The V gene's germline CDR1 is SEHNR and CDR2 FQNEAQ (reference sequence). V lost 5 bases, J lost 2 bases, and 6 bases stayed unmatched. The length of the CDR3 is 16 residues. CDR3 in amino acids: CASSARLAGEQETQYF. The CDR3 coding sequence is TGTGCCAGCAGCGCAAGACTAGCGGGGGAGCAAGAGACCCAGTACTTC. The full variable domain, rest sourced from reference TRBV7-9 and TRBJ2-5, is DTGVSQNPRHKITKRGQNVTFRCDPISEHNRLYWYRQTLGQGPEFLTYFQNEAQLEKSRLLSDRFSAERPKGSFSTLEIQRTEQGDSAMYLCASSARLAGEQETQYFGPGTRLLVL.

This chain uses TRBV10-3 with TRBJ1-1; perhaps TRBD1 as D (5 bases). Germline V CDR1 and CDR2: ENHRY, SYGVKD. CDR3 size: 15 residues. The V end was cut by 2 bases, the J end by 0 bases, with 10 bases between. The CDR3 region is CAISESDRLNTEAFF. The DNA of the CDR3 is TGTGCCATCAGTGAGAGTGACAGATTGAACACTGAAGCTTTCTTT.

This clonotype has just one count. This chain connects TRBV2 to TRBJ1-1; possibly TRBD1 for D (5 bases). V lost 3 bases to trimming and J lost 6 bases, with 14 bases between them. From germline, CDR1 is SNHLY and CDR2 FYNNEI. The CDR3 is 14 residues long. The CDR3 DNA is TGTGCCAGCAGTGACACGGTTCGGGGGGCTGAAGCTTTCTTT. It encodes CASSDTVRGAEAFF. Based on the CDR3 plus reference TRBV2 and TRBJ1-1, the full variable domain is EPEVTQTPSHQVTQMGQEVILRCVPISNHLYFYWYRQILGQKVEFLVSFYNNEISEKSEIFDDQFSVERPDGSNFTLKIRSTKLEDSAMYFCASSDTVRGAEAFFGQGTRLTVV.

Concerning this clonotype itself: At one boundary the junction diverges from the germline segment, which might be a read error. This chain joins TRBV7-7 and TRBJ2-5, with D possibly matching TRBD1 (6 bases). CDR3 size: 15 residues. CDR1 and CDR2 from the germline V gene are SSHAT and FNYEAQ (reference sequence). The CDR3 sequence: CASSLGRGPQETQYF. CDR3 coding DNA: TGTGCTAGCAGCTTAGGCAGGGGACCCCAAGAGACCCAGTACTTC.

The chain uses TRBV9 and TRBJ2-1; 10 bases are a match to TRBD1. In germline, CDR1 is SGDLS, CDR2 YYNGEE. V trimming: 4 bases; J trimming: 1 base; junction bases outside the gene matches: 5. This CDR3 region has 16 residues. The CDR3 protein is CASSSRTGGSYNEQFF. CDR3 nucleotide sequence: TGTGCCAGCAGCTCCCGGACAGGGGGATCCTACAATGAGCAGTTCTTC. The variable domain in full, completed from reference TRBV9 and TRBJ2-1, reads DSGVTQTPKHLITATGQRVTLRCSPRSGDLSVYWYQQSLDQGLQFLIQYYNGEERAKGNILERFSAQQFPDLHSELNLSSLELGDSALYFCASSSRTGGSYNEQFFGPGTRLTVL.

This clonotype was observed a handful of times. The chain combines TRBV14 with TRBJ2-7; TRBD2 agrees at 13 bases. Trimming at V came to 5 bases and at J to 1 base, leaving 5 bases not matched to a gene. This CDR3 has 16 residues. Germline CDR1 SGHDN, CDR2 FVKESK. The CDR3 here is CASSKGLAGWSYEQYF. Written as DNA, the CDR3 is TGTGCCAGCAGCAAGGGACTAGCGGGATGGTCCTACGAGCAGTACTTC.

Only a few counts were recorded for this clonotype. The rearrangement links TRBV7-9 to TRBJ2-1; the D call may be TRBD1 or TRBD2 (5 bases each). The germline CDR1 and CDR2 sequences are SEHNR and FQNEAQ (reference sequence). This CDR3 is built from 15 residues. Trimming took off 2 bases at V and 3 bases at J, with 11 bases between the two ends. CDR3 region: CASSLRERGYNEQFF. CDR3 nucleotide sequence: TGTGCCAGCAGCTTACGAGAGAGGGGCTACAATGAGCAGTTCTTC.

The chain uses TRBV2 and TRBJ2-3; 7 positions agree with TRBD2. Per the germline V gene, CDR1 is SNHLY and CDR2 is FYNNEI. The CDR3 runs 13 residues. The J segment lost 8 bases and the V segment lost 5 bases, leaving 7 bases of the junction unmatched. The CDR3 reads CASSRASGGTQYF. In DNA, the CDR3 is TGTGCCAGCAGTAGGGCCTCGGGGGGTACGCAGTATTTT.

J is TRBJ1-2 and V is TRBV7-9; possibly TRBD1 for D (6 bases). The CDR3 consists of 15 residues. CDR1 is SEHNR and CDR2 is FQNEAQ in the germline V gene (reference sequence). Trimming pared 5 bases from V and 4 bases from J, leaving 17 bases between. CDR3 nucleotide sequence: TGTGCCAGCAGCCAAATGGGGGCCCAGGTCTATGGCTACACCTTC. It yields the protein CASSQMGAQVYGYTF.

This chain connects TRBV2 to TRBJ1-5; 10 bases agree with TRBD1. Losses at the gene ends were 4 bases for V and 6 bases for J; bases not matched to a gene: 3. The CDR3 runs 14 residues. Germline CDR1 and CDR2: SNHLY and FYNNEI. The CDR3 DNA reads TGTGCCAGCAGTGGGACAGGGGGGGCTCAGCCCCAGCATTTT. Protein product: CASSGTGGAQPQHF. The whole variable domain, filled in from reference TRBV2 and TRBJ1-5, reads EPEVTQTPSHQVTQMGQEVILRCVPISNHLYFYWYRQILGQKVEFLVSFYNNEISEKSEIFDDQFSVERPDGSNFTLKIRSTKLEDSAMYFCASSGTGGAQPQHFGDGTRLSIL.

The sample holds a few counts of this clonotype. The DNA of the CDR3 is TGTGCCACCAGTGACCCCTTGGGAGGGGGCACAGATACGCAGTATTTT. It translates to CATSDPLGGGTDTQYF. The chain has TRBV24-1 and TRBJ2-3; 7 bases map to TRBD2. Germline V gives CDR1 KGHDR, CDR2 SFDVKD. The V segment lost 4 bases and the J segment 1 base; nucleotides outside the gene matches: 7. This CDR3 region has 16 residues.

The V gene is TRBV6-2 or TRBV6-3, the J gene TRBJ2-7; 13 nucleotides line up with TRBD2. This CDR3 has 15 residues. CDR1 is MNHEY and CDR2 is SVGEGT in the germline V gene. V was clipped by 6 bases and J by 10 bases; unmatched bases: 12. The CDR3 protein is CASRAVGLAGAVQYF. DNA of the CDR3: TGTGCCAGCAGGGCCGTAGGACTAGCGGGAGCTGTTCAGTACTTC.

The rearrangement uses TRBV7-9 and TRBJ1-2; D is unresolved. This CDR3 region has 15 residues. Trimming pared 1 base from V and 2 bases from J, leaving 11 bases between. Germline CDR1 and CDR2: SEHNR and FQNEAQ (reference sequence). CDR3 nucleotides: TGTGCCAGCAGCTTAGGTACCGGGGTCAACTATGGCTACACCTTC. The encoded protein is CASSLGTGVNYGYTF. Using reference TRBV7-9 and TRBJ1-2 for the parts outside the CDR3, the full variable domain is DTGVSQNPRHKITKRGQNVTFRCDPISEHNRLYWYRQTLGQGPEFLTYFQNEAQLEKSRLLSDRFSAERPKGSFSTLEIQRTEQGDSAMYLCASSLGTGVNYGYTFGSGTRLTVV.

This clonotype has just a few counts. J is TRBJ1-4 and V is TRBV5-5; D not certain. Germline V gene sequence: CDR1 SGHKS, CDR2 YYEKEE (reference sequence). This CDR3 has 15 amino acids. The germline V and J ends were trimmed by 1 base and 6 bases, with 13 bases remaining between them. This CDR3 is CASSLSGFFYEKLFF. In DNA, the CDR3 is TGTGCCAGCAGCTTGTCAGGTTTCTTCTATGAAAAACTGTTTTTT.

This clonotype occurred many times. This chain connects TRBV12-3 or TRBV12-4 to TRBJ1-2; TRBD1 aligns across 10 bases. The trim removed 6 bases at V and 4 bases at J, leaving 17 bases unmatched. This CDR3 has 18 residues. The DNA for the CDR3 is TGTGCCAGCAGCCTCACTGACAGGGGGCGCCTTGACCCCTATGGCTACACCTTC. Its translation is CASSLTDRGRLDPYGYTF.

This clonotype showed up just a few times. This chain links TRBV10-2 with TRBJ2-1; the D call may be TRBD1 or TRBD2 (5 bases each). CDR1 is WSHSY, CDR2 SAAADI, per germline. CDR3 length: 15 residues. V was trimmed by 6 bases and J by 2 bases, leaving 14 bases between them. CDR3 amino acids: CASRSGTLPYNEQFF. The CDR3 nucleotides read TGCGCCAGCAGATCCGGGACCCTTCCCTACAATGAGCAGTTCTTC.

V and J are TRBV7-2 and TRBJ2-3, with 15 bases aligning to TRBD2. This CDR3 has 19 amino acids. Germline-derived CDR1 and CDR2 are SGHTA and FQGNSA. V was clipped by 6 bases and J by 1 base; unmatched bases: 11. CDR3 region: CASSRTSGRAIVGTDTQYF. CDR3 coding DNA: TGTGCCAGCAGTCGGACTAGCGGGAGGGCCATCGTTGGCACAGATACGCAGTATTTT. Complete variable domain (other parts from reference TRBV7-2 and TRBJ2-3): GAGVSQSPSNKVTEKGKDVELRCDPISGHTALYWYRQSLGQGLEFLIYFQGNSAPDKSGLPSDRFSAERTGGSVSTLTIQRTQQEDSAVYLCASSRTSGRAIVGTDTQYFGPGTRLTVL.

The chain is built from TRBV6-6 and TRBJ1-1, with D maybe TRBD1 (5 bases). V was pared by 2 bases and J by 7 bases, with 11 bases between. The CDR3 spans 13 residues. Germline V gene data show CDR1 as MNHNY and CDR2 as SVGAGI (reference sequence). DNA of the CDR3: TGTGCCAGCAGTTACAGGCAGGGAGGTGAAGCTTTCTTT. Translated: CASSYRQGGEAFF.